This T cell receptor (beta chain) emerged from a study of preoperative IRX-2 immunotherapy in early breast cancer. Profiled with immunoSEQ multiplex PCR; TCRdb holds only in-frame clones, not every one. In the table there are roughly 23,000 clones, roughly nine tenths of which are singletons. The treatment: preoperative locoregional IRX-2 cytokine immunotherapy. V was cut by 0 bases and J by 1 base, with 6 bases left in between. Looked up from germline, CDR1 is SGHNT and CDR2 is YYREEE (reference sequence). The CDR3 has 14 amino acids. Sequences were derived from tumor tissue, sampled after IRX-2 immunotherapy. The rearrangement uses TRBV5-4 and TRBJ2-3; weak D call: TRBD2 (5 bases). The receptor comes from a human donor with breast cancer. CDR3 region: CASSLVRGTDTQYF. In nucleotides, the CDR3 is TGTGCCAGCAGCTTGGTGCGGGGCACAGATACGCAGTATTTT.